This T cell receptor beta chain was identified during a study of T cells in Graves' hyperthyroidism and ophthalmopathy. Points from the study as a whole: Also found in blood were most expanded thyroid clonotypes above 0.001.

This clonotype was observed many times. What it recognizes is unknown. When ophthalmopathy did not progress within 18 months, Graves' hyperthyroidism was considered stable. The CDR3 has 14 amino acids. Germline CDR1 reads MNHEY; CDR2 reads SVGEGT. V was clipped by 5 bases and J by 6 bases; unmatched bases: 9. Template material for amplifying TCR beta CDR3 regions consisted of RNA transcripts. First-round RT-PCR targeting the TCR CDR3 was performed with the HTBI primer set. TCRdb re-derived calls from the multiplex PCR reads in MiXCR, one entry per CDR3 protein. The profile covers about 620,000 distinct CDR3 sequences, with 15% to 20% appearing a single time and around 4% taken by the ten largest.

The sample taken for sequencing was blood. The chain uses TRBV6-2 or TRBV6-3 and TRBJ2-7; TRBD2 matches at 8 bases. The TCR comes from a young woman with Graves' hyperthyroidism. This chain's CDR3 is CASSLSGTRGEQYF. In DNA form, the CDR3 reads TGTGCCAGCAGTCTCTCCGGGACTAGGGGCGAGCAGTACTTC.